These 26 T cell receptor beta chains were all obtained from the same sample, sequenced in a study of blood T cell repertoires in COVID-19. The method was immunoSEQ multiplex PCR; TCRdb's version includes in-frame clones alone and lacks a portion of them. The table records 110,000 to 150,000 clones, about 91% of them present only once. Sequencing was performed on peripheral blood. The receptors come from an older woman with acute or convalescent COVID-19.

This chain uses TRBV9 with TRBJ2-5, with D possibly TRBD2 on 7 matching bases. This CDR3 region has 15 residues. The V and J ends lost 0 bases and 3 bases respectively, with 12 bases between them. Per germline, CDR1 SGDLS and CDR2 YYNGEE. CDR3 amino acids: CASSVGAGAEETQYF. In DNA form, the CDR3 reads TGTGCCAGCAGCGTAGGGGCGGGGGCGGAAGAGACCCAGTACTTC.

The chain has TRBV28 and TRBJ1-2; D is undetermined. The CDR3 is made up of 16 amino acids. Deletions cut 5 bases from V and 0 bases from J, with 16 bases between. The germline V gene encodes CDR1 MDHEN and CDR2 SYDVKM. The CDR3 here is CASSPLRLRANYGYTF. CDR3 in DNA: TGTGCCAGCAGTCCGCTGCGGCTCCGGGCTAACTATGGCTACACCTTC.

The chain couples TRBV7-8 to TRBJ2-1, with a possible D match to TRBD1 (6 bases). V dropped 5 bases and J dropped 8 bases, with 19 bases sitting between them. Germline-derived CDR1 and CDR2 are SGHVS and FQNEAQ. CDR3 length: 15 amino acids. The CDR3 DNA sequence: TGTGCCAGCAGCCTACACCGGGACATCTCCCATGAGCAGTTCTTC. Translated: CASSLHRDISHEQFF.

The CDR3 spells CASSLRRGSNQPQHF. Here the CDR3 DNA reads TGTGCCAGCAGCTTGAGAAGGGGCAGCAATCAGCCCCAGCATTTT. The chain recombines TRBV7-2 with TRBJ1-5; tentative D call: TRBD1 (5 bases). Germline V gene lookup returns CDR1 SGHTA and CDR2 FQGNSA. The CDR3 has 15 amino acids. V lost 3 bases to trimming and J lost 1 base, with 10 bases between them.

The chain recombines TRBV21-1 with TRBJ1-5; whether TRBD1, the table's D call, matches the DNA was not checked. TRBV21-1 is an annotated pseudogene. CDR3 length equals 16 residues. This chain's CDR3 is CASSSRQDHSNQPQHF. CDR3 bases: TGTGCCAGCAGCTCTCGACAGGACCATAGCAATCAGCCCCAGCATTTT.

This clone was observed a few times. The chain employs TRBV25-1 and TRBJ1-2, with no clear D. V was pared by 2 bases and J by 4 bases, with 17 bases between. This CDR3 spans 16 amino acids. The V gene's germline CDR1 is MGHDK and CDR2 SYGVNS. CDR3 sequence reads: CASSEASSHRGYGYTF. CDR3 DNA: TGTGCCAGCAGTGAAGCATCGTCCCACCGGGGCTATGGCTACACCTTC.

The chain has TRBV3-1 (or the pseudogene TRBV3-2) and TRBJ1-4; TRBD1 aligns across 9 bases. Germline CDR1 and CDR2: LGHDT and YNNKEL (reference sequence). J gave up 8 bases and V 3 bases, and 7 bases lay outside the gene matches. The CDR3 contains 15 residues. The CDR3, as DNA: TGTGCCAGCAGCCAGATGACAGGGGGAGACGAAAAACTGTTTTTT. Protein product: CASSQMTGGDEKLFF.

This rearrangement joins TRBV5-1 to TRBJ1-2, with 10 nucleotides matching TRBD1. In germline, CDR1 is SGHRS, CDR2 YFSETQ. The CDR3 loop spans 16 amino acids. The junction had 10 bases not matched to a gene; V was cut back by 2 bases and J by 6 bases. CDR3: CASSFVPMTGGDGYTF. The CDR3 DNA reads TGCGCCAGCAGCTTCGTGCCTATGACAGGGGGCGATGGCTACACCTTC.

V usage is TRBV28 and J usage is TRBJ2-2; D is possibly TRBD2 (5 bases). V was clipped by 8 bases and J by 3 bases, with 10 bases between them. Germline CDR1 reads MDHEN; CDR2 reads SYDVKM. This CDR3 is 13 amino acids long. CDR3 sequence: CASWRTDTGELFF. The CDR3 DNA follows: TGTGCCAGCTGGAGGACCGACACCGGGGAGCTGTTTTTT.

The rearrangement uses TRBV2 and TRBJ2-1; D is possibly TRBD1 (6 bases). V lost 3 bases, J lost 14 bases, and 17 bases lay in between. From germline, CDR1 is SNHLY and CDR2 FYNNEI. This CDR3 is built from 13 residues. CDR3 region: CASSDLYGGSEFF. CDR3 sequence (DNA): TGTGCCAGCAGTGACTTGTATGGGGGCTCGGAGTTCTTC. Looking up the rest from reference TRBV2 and TRBJ2-1 gives the full variable domain: EPEVTQTPSHQVTQMGQEVILRCVPISNHLYFYWYRQILGQKVEFLVSFYNNEISEKSEIFDDQFSVERPDGSNFTLKIRSTKLEDSAMYFCASSDLYGGSEFFGPGTRLTVL.

This clone was counted once. This rearrangement joins TRBV5-4 to TRBJ2-7; TRBD2 matches 11 bases. Germline values: CDR1 SGHNT, CDR2 YYREEE (reference sequence). The CDR3 has 15 residues. The ends lost 4 bases at V and 4 bases at J; junction bases unmatched: 7. Here the CDR3 DNA reads TGTGCCAGCAGCCTGAGTAGCGGGGGGGGGTACGAGCAGTACTTC. This gives the protein CASSLSSGGGYEQYF.

In regard to this clone: At one of its ends the junction is not consistent with the germline gene, which may arise from a read error. The chain employs TRBV6-5 and TRBJ1-6, with no clear D. The CDR3 totals 13 residues. Germline V gene sequence: CDR1 MNHEY, CDR2 SVGAGI. The CDR3 region is CASSSSYNSPLHF. In nucleotides, the CDR3 is TGTGCCAGCAGTTCAAGCTATAATTCACCCCTCCATTTT.

DNA of the CDR3: TGTGCCAGCAGCTTTTCCAACAGTCCAGATACGCAGTATTTT. Translation: CASSFSNSPDTQYF. The chain couples TRBV7-2 to TRBJ2-3; D is unresolved. Trimming left V 3 bases short and J 4 bases short, with 11 bases between. Germline V lookup: CDR1 SGHTA, CDR2 FQGNSA. This CDR3 is built from 14 residues.

This chain connects TRBV30 to TRBJ2-2, with 11 bases fitting TRBD2. Germline lookup yields CDR1 GTSNPN and CDR2 SVGIG (reference sequence). The V and J ends lost 4 bases and 6 bases, in that order; junction bases with no gene match: 7. The CDR3 consists of 15 residues. CDR3 sequence reads: CAWTHGTSGPGELFF. CDR3 DNA: TGTGCCTGGACCCACGGGACTAGCGGTCCCGGGGAGCTGTTTTTT.

The chain combines TRBV29-1 with TRBJ2-3; TRBD2 matches at 9 bases. CDR3 length: 16 residues. In germline, CDR1 is SQVTM, CDR2 ANQGSEA. V lost 6 bases, J lost 2 bases, and 12 bases stayed unmatched. DNA of the CDR3: TGCAGCGTGGTGTCGTGGGCGGGGGGGCTCACAGATACGCAGTATTTT. It codes for CSVVSWAGGLTDTQYF.

This clone turned up a few times. The J gene is TRBJ1-5, the V gene TRBV6-5; D remains ambiguous. The germline V gene encodes CDR1 MNHEY and CDR2 SVGAGI. There are 14 residues in the CDR3. V was cut by 2 bases and J by 0 bases, with 5 bases left in between. The CDR3 DNA is TGTGCCAGCAGTTACATGGCTAGCAATCAGCCCCAGCATTTT. Its protein is CASSYMASNQPQHF.

The rearrangement joins TRBV7-9 to TRBJ2-1; D might be TRBD1 (6 bases). CDR1 is SEHNR and CDR2 is FQNEAQ in the germline V gene (reference sequence). The CDR3 has 16 residues. The ends were cut back, 6 bases at V and 6 bases at J, with 21 bases in the middle. CDR3 sequence: CASSPHVTGRPNEQFF. The DNA for the CDR3 is TGTGCCAGCAGTCCCCATGTGACAGGAAGGCCCAATGAGCAGTTCTTC. The variable domain in full, with the rest retrieved from reference TRBV7-9 and TRBJ2-1, is DTGVSQNPRHKITKRGQNVTFRCDPISEHNRLYWYRQTLGQGPEFLTYFQNEAQLEKSRLLSDRFSAERPKGSFSTLEIQRTEQGDSAMYLCASSPHVTGRPNEQFFGPGTRLTVL.

This chain links TRBV19 with TRBJ1-2; D might be TRBD1 (6 bases). The germline gives CDR1 LNHDA, CDR2 SQIVND (reference sequence). The CDR3 contains 12 residues. The germline V and J ends were trimmed by 7 bases and 8 bases, with 14 bases remaining between them. The CDR3 region is CASTTGLSGYTF. The CDR3 DNA follows: TGTGCCAGTACTACAGGGCTGTCCGGCTACACCTTC.

The CDR3 nucleotides are TGTGCCAGCTCACTTCAACAGGCTCTTACGAACACCGGGGAGCTGTTTTTT. It yields the protein CASSLQQALTNTGELFF. The rearrangement links TRBV18 to TRBJ2-2; a weak D match, TRBD1 (5 bases). V lost 4 bases, J lost 0 bases, and 15 bases lay in between. Germline V gene lookup returns CDR1 KGHSH and CDR2 LQKENI. The CDR3 extends over 17 amino acids.

The chain is built from TRBV2 and TRBJ1-1; no reliable D call. The CDR3 consists of 15 residues. Trimming took off 8 bases at V and 4 bases at J, with 20 bases between the two ends. Germline V gene sequence: CDR1 SNHLY, CDR2 FYNNEI. The CDR3 spells CASVKSEGLSTEAFF. DNA for the CDR3: TGTGCCAGCGTAAAATCGGAGGGTTTGAGCACTGAAGCTTTCTTT.

The rearrangement joins TRBV11-2 to TRBJ1-3, with 7 positions matching TRBD1. This CDR3 has 18 residues. In germline, CDR1 is SGHAT, CDR2 FQNNGV. After removal of 2 bases from V and 0 bases from J, the junction contained 10 bases not matched to a gene. The CDR3 here is CASSLTPSGGISGNTIYF. For the CDR3, the DNA is TGTGCCAGCAGCTTAACTCCTTCAGGGGGGATCTCTGGAAACACCATATATTTT. The full variable domain, its missing parts supplied by reference TRBV11-2 and TRBJ1-3, is EAGVAQSPRYKIIEKRQSVAFWCNPISGHATLYWYQQILGQGPKLLIQFQNNGVVDDSQLPKDRFSAERLKGVDSTLKIQPAKLEDSAVYLCASSLTPSGGISGNTIYFGEGSWLTVV.

The rearrangement uses TRBV28 and TRBJ2-1; D gene unclear. Trimming took 6 bases from V and 5 from J, leaving 5 bases between them. Germline lookup yields CDR1 MDHEN and CDR2 SYDVKM. CDR3 size: 11 residues. The CDR3 protein is CASSLNNEQFF. The CDR3 coding sequence is TGTGCCAGCAGCCTAAACAATGAGCAGTTCTTC.

V and J are TRBV5-1 and TRBJ1-3; 7 bases are a match to TRBD1. The V gene's germline CDR1 is SGHRS and CDR2 YFSETQ. The V gene end was trimmed by 5 bases and the J gene end by 0 bases; junction bases not matched to a gene: 8. The CDR3 runs to 16 residues. CDR3 loop: CASRPRGQSSGNTIYF. DNA for the CDR3: TGCGCCAGCAGGCCCCGGGGACAGTCCTCTGGAAACACCATATATTTT.

The V gene is TRBV19, the J gene TRBJ2-2; 10 bases map to TRBD1. The CDR3 covers 19 residues. Germline CDR1 is LNHDA and CDR2 is SQIVND (reference sequence). The V gene end was trimmed by 7 bases and the J gene end by 6 bases; junction bases not matched to a gene: 20. CDR3 residues: CASTAVRGRTGGRSGELFF. In nucleotides, the CDR3 is TGTGCCAGTACCGCCGTAAGGGGCCGGACAGGGGGGAGATCCGGGGAGCTGTTTTTT. The full variable domain, its missing parts supplied by reference TRBV19 and TRBJ2-2, is DGGITQSPKYLFRKEGQNVTLSCEQNLNHDAMYWYRQDPGQGLRLIYYSQIVNDFQKGDIAEGYSVSREKKESFPLTVTSAQKNPTAFYLCASTAVRGRTGGRSGELFFGEGSRLTVL.

This clone was seen only a few times. This chain joins TRBV2 and TRBJ1-5; D perhaps matches TRBD1 (5 bases). V lost 3 bases and J 6 bases, leaving 12 bases between the germline ends. Germline loops: CDR1 SNHLY, CDR2 FYNNEI. This CDR3 has 14 residues. The CDR3 spells CASSDLRGFQPQHF. The CDR3 DNA follows: TGTGCCAGCAGTGACTTAAGGGGCTTTCAGCCCCAGCATTTT.

On this clone itself: Other DNA sequences in the sample encode the same CDR3. This chain links TRBV29-1 with TRBJ1-1, with a tentative D call TRBD1 (5 bases). Between the trimmed V and J ends, which lost 6 bases and 3 bases, there was a span of 14 bases. The germline CDR1 and CDR2 sequences are SQVTM and ANQGSEA. The CDR3 sequence is 13 residues long. CDR3 loop: CSVLREEDTEAFF. Here the CDR3 DNA reads TGCAGCGTCCTCAGGGAGGAGGACACTGAAGCTTTCTTT.